Listed here are 30 T cell receptor beta chains from one sample, sequenced in a study of blood T cell repertoires in COVID-19 (dated by TCRdb to 2018 to 2021). Library preparation used the immunoSEQ multiplex PCR assay. In TCRdb, the immuneACCESS table is reduced to in-frame sequences with V and J assigned. These tables do not hold every clone; where another copy was compared, an unresolved V gene accounts for under half, and the others remain unexplained. This sample comprises roughly 80,000 clones, approximately 87% of them detected only once. The top ten clones comprise about 14% of the sample. The source material was peripheral blood. These receptors came from a woman aged 70 to 79 with acute or convalescent COVID-19.

The chain uses TRBV28 and TRBJ2-5; 10 bases line up with TRBD1. Germline V gene sequence: CDR1 MDHEN, CDR2 SYDVKM. With V trimmed by 5 bases and J by 5 bases, 8 bases remained unmatched. The CDR3 sequence is 15 residues long. CDR3 region: CASSRTGGMVETQYF. The CDR3 bases are TGTGCCAGCAGTAGGACAGGGGGGATGGTGGAGACCCAGTACTTC.

The rearrangement joins TRBV4-3 to TRBJ2-2; 9 nucleotides line up with TRBD2. The CDR3 spans 17 residues. Trimming removed 0 bases from V and 5 bases from J; junction bases left unmatched: 7. Germline CDR1 reads LGHNA; CDR2 reads YSLEER. The chain's CDR3 is CASSQDTLAGHTGELFF. The CDR3 DNA sequence: TGCGCCAGCAGCCAAGATACCCTAGCGGGACATACCGGGGAGCTGTTTTTT.

This clone was picked up one time. The V and J genes are TRBV6-5 and TRBJ2-5, with D maybe TRBD1 (5 bases). V was cut by 5 bases and J by 5 bases, with 18 bases left in between. Germline assignment: CDR1 MNHEY and CDR2 SVGAGI. The CDR3 is 15 residues long. For the CDR3, the DNA is TGTGCCAGCAGTCCCCGGAGTGTAGGGGTGGAGACCCAGTACTTC. Protein sequence: CASSPRSVGVETQYF.

This clone was counted a single time. The chain couples TRBV27 to TRBJ1-1; 7 bases line up with TRBD1. This CDR3 has 18 residues. CDR1 is MNHEY, CDR2 SMNVEV, per germline (reference sequence). The V and J ends lost 4 bases and 0 bases, in that order; junction bases with no gene match: 14. Written as DNA, the CDR3 is TGTGCCAGCAGTTATTACAGGGGCCCGAACCCTATGAACACTGAAGCTTTCTTT. Encoded protein: CASSYYRGPNPMNTEAFF.

V usage is TRBV6-2 or TRBV6-3 and J usage is TRBJ1-1, with 8 bases identical to TRBD1. Losses at the gene ends were 0 bases for V and 3 bases for J; bases not matched to a gene: 3. The CDR3 covers 15 residues. CDR1 and CDR2 (germline): MNHEY, SVGEGT. CDR3 nucleotide sequence: TGTGCCAGCAGTTACTCCGGACAGGGATACACTGAAGCTTTCTTT. It translates to CASSYSGQGYTEAFF.

The V gene is TRBV11-2, the J gene TRBJ2-1; 8 nucleotides line up with TRBD2. Per the germline V gene, CDR1 is SGHAT and CDR2 is FQNNGV. V lost 4 bases to trimming and J lost 15 bases; unmatched junction nucleotides: 14. The CDR3 spans 14 residues. The CDR3 protein is CASSSPRTGGPRFF. CDR3 nucleotides: TGTGCCAGCAGCTCCCCAAGAACGGGGGGGCCACGGTTCTTC.

This chain connects TRBV28 to TRBJ2-7, with 10 bases that match TRBD2. The CDR3 is 17 residues long. Germline V gives CDR1 MDHEN, CDR2 SYDVKM. With 5 bases clipped from V and 3 bases from J, the junction kept 13 bases outside the gene matches. Here the CDR3 reads CASSAGLGLARNYEQYV. The CDR3 DNA reads as TGTGCCAGCAGTGCCGGATTGGGACTAGCGCGAAACTACGAGCAGTACGTC.

The V and J genes are TRBV11-2 and TRBJ1-1; TRBD1 aligns across 8 bases. Germline V gives CDR1 SGHAT, CDR2 FQNNGV. CDR3 size: 12 residues. J lost 8 bases, V lost 1 base, and 0 bases had no gene match. The DNA of the CDR3 is TGTGCCAGCAGCTTAGGACAGGGGGAAGCTTTCTTT. Protein sequence: CASSLGQGEAFF. Based on the CDR3 plus reference TRBV11-2 and TRBJ1-1, the full variable domain is EAGVAQSPRYKIIEKRQSVAFWCNPISGHATLYWYQQILGQGPKLLIQFQNNGVVDDSQLPKDRFSAERLKGVDSTLKIQPAKLEDSAVYLCASSLGQGEAFFGQGTRLTVV.

J is TRBJ2-1 and V is TRBV4-3; a weak D match, TRBD2 (6 bases). The CDR3 has 17 amino acids. The ends were cut back, 0 bases at V and 4 bases at J, with 16 bases in the middle. Germline V gives CDR1 LGHNA, CDR2 YSLEER. Here the CDR3 reads CASSQELGSSDYNEQFF. In DNA, the CDR3 is TGCGCCAGCAGCCAAGAGTTGGGGTCTAGCGATTACAATGAGCAGTTCTTC.

CDR3 nucleotide sequence: TGTGCCAGCAGCTTAGACGGGGGCTATGGCTACACCTTC. As protein: CASSLDGGYGYTF. The rearrangement uses TRBV7-2 and TRBJ1-2; D might be TRBD1 (5 bases). The CDR3 sequence is 13 residues long. CDR1 is SGHTA, CDR2 FQGNSA, per germline. Trimming took 1 base from V and 4 from J, leaving 7 bases between them.

This chain joins TRBV7-8 and TRBJ1-6; the D is unclear. The CDR3 covers 15 residues. Germline CDR1 and CDR2: SGHVS and FQNEAQ. V was trimmed by 2 bases and J by 7 bases, leaving 12 bases between them. The CDR3 spells CASSLSWAGNSPLHF. In DNA, the CDR3 is TGTGCCAGCAGCTTAAGCTGGGCGGGCAATTCACCCCTCCACTTT.

This clone turned up a few times. The J gene is TRBJ1-4, the V gene TRBV2; perhaps TRBD1 as D (6 bases). Germline assignment: CDR1 SNHLY and CDR2 FYNNEI. Trimming removed 5 bases from V and 8 bases from J, with 15 bases in between. The CDR3 spans 14 residues. CDR3 DNA: TGTGCCAGCAGTAACCAGGGGACGGGGGAAAAACTGTTTTTT. Its protein product is CASSNQGTGEKLFF.

The genes are TRBV7-2 and TRBJ2-2, with TRBD1 identical over 7 bases. V was pared by 5 bases and J by 4 bases, with 10 bases of the junction left unmatched. Germline V gene lookup returns CDR1 SGHTA and CDR2 FQGNSA. CDR3 size: 16 residues. The CDR3 loop reads CASSDRQGISTGELFF. In DNA form, the CDR3 reads TGTGCCAGCAGCGACCGACAGGGTATAAGCACCGGGGAGCTGTTTTTT. The full variable domain, rest sourced from reference TRBV7-2 and TRBJ2-2, is GAGVSQSPSNKVTEKGKDVELRCDPISGHTALYWYRQSLGQGLEFLIYFQGNSAPDKSGLPSDRFSAERTGGSVSTLTIQRTQQEDSAVYLCASSDRQGISTGELFFGEGSRLTVL.

The chain combines TRBV6-5 with TRBJ2-3; 11 bases align to TRBD2. Trimming removed 8 bases from V and 3 bases from J; junction bases left unmatched: 1. This CDR3 spans 13 amino acids. Germline lookup yields CDR1 MNHEY and CDR2 SVGAGI. CDR3 in DNA: TGTGCCAGCTGGACTAGCGGGACAGATACGCAGTATTTT. It translates to CASWTSGTDTQYF.

This chain connects TRBV24-1 to TRBJ2-3; D gene ambiguous. Trimming left V 1 base short and J 1 base short, with 5 bases between. Germline V gene data show CDR1 as KGHDR and CDR2 as SFDVKD. The CDR3 length is 14 residues. DNA for the CDR3: TGTGCCACCAGTGATTTTCGGGGCACAGATACGCAGTATTTT. Encoded protein: CATSDFRGTDTQYF.

This sequence joins TRBV7-9 and TRBJ1-2; TRBD1 is a possible D gene (6 bases). Trimming took off 1 base at V and 5 bases at J, with 23 bases between the two ends. This CDR3 has 18 amino acids. CDR1 is SEHNR and CDR2 is FQNEAQ in the germline V gene (reference sequence). The CDR3, as DNA: TGTGCCAGCAGCTTAGGGGAGTTTTCAGGGGCGGTCCCGTATGGCTACACCTTC. This codes for CASSLGEFSGAVPYGYTF.

This rearrangement joins TRBV6-5 to TRBJ1-2, with D possibly matching TRBD1 (5 bases). The length of the CDR3 is 15 residues. Germline-derived CDR1 and CDR2 are MNHEY and SVGAGI. V shed 0 bases and J shed 5 bases, with 13 bases lying between them. The CDR3 coding sequence is TGTGCCAGCAGTTACTCGACGCAGGGTTCTTATGGCTACACCTTC. Its translation: CASSYSTQGSYGYTF.

The chain carries TRBV3-1 (or the pseudogene TRBV3-2) and TRBJ2-3, with D uncertain. Germline V lookup: CDR1 LGHDT, CDR2 YNNKEL (reference sequence). Trimming took off 0 bases at V and 2 bases at J, with 12 bases between the two ends. The CDR3 consists of 16 residues. In DNA, the CDR3 is TGTGCCAGCAGCCAAGACAGGCTTGGGCACACAGATACGCAGTATTTT. It encodes CASSQDRLGHTDTQYF.

In DNA form, the CDR3 reads TGTGCCAGCAGTTTATTGCCAGGAAGCAATCAGCCCCAGCATTTT. Protein product: CASSLLPGSNQPQHF. The chain employs TRBV28 and TRBJ1-5; D not certain. Germline V CDR1 and CDR2: MDHEN, SYDVKM. V was trimmed by 1 base and J by 1 base, leaving 8 bases between them. This CDR3 spans 15 amino acids.

V gene TRBV27 combines with J gene TRBJ1-6, with D perhaps matching TRBD1 (6 bases). Germline CDR1 and CDR2: MNHEY and SMNVEV (reference sequence). This CDR3 is built from 17 residues. V gave up 5 bases and J gave up 2 bases, with 16 bases separating them. The CDR3 nucleotides read TGTGCCAGCAGTCGAGCACAGGGTTACGCCTATAATTCACCCCTCCACTTT. It translates to CASSRAQGYAYNSPLHF.

This clone came up a few times. V is TRBV9 and J is TRBJ2-3; TRBD2 matches at 8 bases. The CDR3 is 15 amino acids. Looked up from germline, CDR1 is SGDLS and CDR2 is YYNGEE. The V segment lost 4 bases and the J segment 5 bases; nucleotides outside the gene matches: 9. This CDR3 reads CASSQLSGGGDTQYF. CDR3 DNA sequence: TGTGCCAGCAGCCAACTAAGCGGGGGAGGAGATACGCAGTATTTT.

Only a few counts were recorded for this clone. The chain carries TRBV6-2 or TRBV6-3 and TRBJ1-1; D ambiguous. V shed 6 bases and J shed 1 base, with 15 bases lying between them. CDR3 length: 15 residues. Germline V gives CDR1 MNHEY, CDR2 SVGEGT. CDR3: CASSHWLEANTEAFF. CDR3 sequence (DNA): TGTGCCAGCAGCCATTGGCTTGAGGCGAACACTGAAGCTTTCTTT.

The CDR3 bases are TGTGCCAGCAGCCAAGGTACAGGGGTGCGAAACACTGAAGCTTTCTTT. Encoded protein: CASSQGTGVRNTEAFF. The rearrangement joins TRBV3-1 (or the pseudogene TRBV3-2) to TRBJ1-1; TRBD1 matches at 7 bases. J gave up 2 bases and V 1 base, and 7 bases lay outside the gene matches. From germline, CDR1 is LGHDT and CDR2 YNNKEL (reference sequence). This CDR3 is 16 amino acids long.

This chain uses TRBV2 with TRBJ2-5; D call uncertain. The CDR3 consists of 12 residues. CDR1 and CDR2 (germline): SNHLY, FYNNEI. Trimming removed 5 bases at V and 1 base at J, with 5 bases between. The CDR3 is CASSLGQETQYF. The CDR3 bases are TGTGCCAGCAGTCTAGGCCAAGAGACCCAGTACTTC.

The V gene is TRBV14, the J gene TRBJ2-2; maybe TRBD1 (6 bases). V lost 1 base and J lost 6, with 12 bases in between. Per the germline V gene, CDR1 is SGHDN and CDR2 is FVKESK. The CDR3 has 15 residues. The CDR3 DNA is TGTGCCAGCAGCCAAGGCTTGGGGGCCCCCGGGGAGCTGTTTTTT. Translating gives CASSQGLGAPGELFF. The variable domain in full, completed from reference TRBV14 and TRBJ2-2, reads EAGVTQFPSHSVIEKGQTVTLRCDPISGHDNLYWYRRVMGKEIKFLLHFVKESKQDESGMPNNRFLAERTGGTYSTLKVQPAELEDSGVYFCASSQGLGAPGELFFGEGSRLTVL.

This chain joins TRBV19 and TRBJ1-2, with TRBD1 matching over 9 bases. Germline V lookup: CDR1 LNHDA, CDR2 SQIVND (reference sequence). Trimming at V came to 2 bases and at J to 5 bases, leaving 6 bases not matched to a gene. The CDR3 is 15 residues long. The CDR3 reads CASSITGQGSYGYTF. The CDR3 coding sequence is TGTGCCAGTAGTATAACGGGACAGGGCTCTTATGGCTACACCTTC.

In DNA, the CDR3 is TGTGCCAGCAGCACCGCGGCTCAGACTAATGAAAAACTGTTTTTT. Its translation: CASSTAAQTNEKLFF. The chain carries TRBV27 and TRBJ1-4; no clear D. The CDR3 runs 15 residues. V was pared by 6 bases and J by 2 bases, with 13 bases between. Germline assignment: CDR1 MNHEY and CDR2 SMNVEV (reference sequence).

The V and J genes are TRBV28 and TRBJ1-6; D uncertain. The germline V gene encodes CDR1 MDHEN and CDR2 SYDVKM. Between the trimmed V and J ends, which lost 3 bases and 7 bases, there was a span of 7 bases. The CDR3 loop spans 13 amino acids. CDR3 nucleotide sequence: TGTGCCAGCAGTTTGGAGGAAAATTCACCCCTCCACTTT. Its translation is CASSLEENSPLHF.

This clone has only one observation. V and J are TRBV19 and TRBJ1-3, with a possible D match to TRBD1 (5 bases). CDR1 and CDR2 (germline): LNHDA, SQIVND (reference sequence). With 6 bases removed from V and 2 bases from J, the gap between germline ends came to 11 bases. This CDR3 has 14 amino acids. The CDR3 nucleotides are TGTGCCAGTAGCGGACAAATTACTGGAAACACCATATATTTT. It encodes CASSGQITGNTIYF.

This chain connects TRBV2 to TRBJ2-1; D is possibly TRBD1 (5 bases). The CDR3 runs 12 residues. The germline CDR1 and CDR2 sequences are SNHLY and FYNNEI. Trimming cost V 8 bases and J 9 bases, with 14 bases left between them. The CDR3 DNA sequence: TGTGCCAGCCAGGACCCCAGGGTTGAGCAGTTCTTC. It translates to CASQDPRVEQFF. The variable domain in full, with the rest retrieved from reference TRBV2 and TRBJ2-1, is EPEVTQTPSHQVTQMGQEVILRCVPISNHLYFYWYRQILGQKVEFLVSFYNNEISEKSEIFDDQFSVERPDGSNFTLKIRSTKLEDSAMYFCASQDPRVEQFFGPGTRLTVL.